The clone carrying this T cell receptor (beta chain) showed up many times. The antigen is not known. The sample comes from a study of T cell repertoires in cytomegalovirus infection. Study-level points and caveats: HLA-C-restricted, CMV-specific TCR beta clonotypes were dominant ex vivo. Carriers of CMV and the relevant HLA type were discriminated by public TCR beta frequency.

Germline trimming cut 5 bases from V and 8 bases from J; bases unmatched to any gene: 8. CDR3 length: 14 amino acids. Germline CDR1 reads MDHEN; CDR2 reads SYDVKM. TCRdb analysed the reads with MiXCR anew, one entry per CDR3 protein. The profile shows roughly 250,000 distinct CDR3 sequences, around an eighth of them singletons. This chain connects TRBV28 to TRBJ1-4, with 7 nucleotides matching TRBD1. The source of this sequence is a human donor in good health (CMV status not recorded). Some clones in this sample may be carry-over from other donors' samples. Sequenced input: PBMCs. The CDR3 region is CASSLPGQMEKLFF. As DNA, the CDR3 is TGTGCCAGCAGTCTCCCGGGACAGATGGAAAAACTGTTTTTT.